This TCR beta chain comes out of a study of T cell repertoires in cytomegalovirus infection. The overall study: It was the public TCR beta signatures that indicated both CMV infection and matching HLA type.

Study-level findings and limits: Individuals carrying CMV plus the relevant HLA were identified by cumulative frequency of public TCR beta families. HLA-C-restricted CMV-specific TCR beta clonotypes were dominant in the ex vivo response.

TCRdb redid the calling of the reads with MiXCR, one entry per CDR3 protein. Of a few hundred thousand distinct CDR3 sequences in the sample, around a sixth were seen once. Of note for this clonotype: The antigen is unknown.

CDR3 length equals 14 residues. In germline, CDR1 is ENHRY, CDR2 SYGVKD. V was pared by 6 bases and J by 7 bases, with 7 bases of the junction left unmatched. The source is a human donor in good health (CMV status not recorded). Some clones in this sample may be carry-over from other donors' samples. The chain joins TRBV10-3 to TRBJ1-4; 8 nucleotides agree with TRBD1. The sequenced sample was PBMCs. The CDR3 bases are TGTGCCATCAGCCAACAGGGGGAAGGTGAAAAACTGTTTTTT. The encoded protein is CAISQQGEGEKLFF.